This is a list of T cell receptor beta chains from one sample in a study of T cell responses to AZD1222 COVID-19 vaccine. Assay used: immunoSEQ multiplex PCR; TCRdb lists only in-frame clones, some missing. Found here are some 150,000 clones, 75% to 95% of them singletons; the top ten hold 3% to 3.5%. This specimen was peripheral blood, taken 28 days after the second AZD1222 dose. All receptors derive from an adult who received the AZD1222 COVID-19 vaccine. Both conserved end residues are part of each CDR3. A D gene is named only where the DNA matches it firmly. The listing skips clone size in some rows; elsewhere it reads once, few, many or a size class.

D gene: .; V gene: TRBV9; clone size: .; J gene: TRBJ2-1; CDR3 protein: CASSVRDSSSYNEQFF; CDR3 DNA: TGTGCCAGCAGCGTACGGGACTCCAGCTCCTACAATGAGCAGTTCTTC
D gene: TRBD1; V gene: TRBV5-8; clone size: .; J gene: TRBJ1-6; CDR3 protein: CASSLIQGYNSPLHF; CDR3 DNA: TGTGCCAGCAGCTTAATACAGGGGTATAATTCACCCCTCCACTTT
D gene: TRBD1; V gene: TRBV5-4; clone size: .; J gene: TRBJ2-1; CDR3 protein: CASSSVKGTGVDEQFF; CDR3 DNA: TGTGCCAGCAGCTCCGTTAAGGGGACAGGGGTCGATGAGCAGTTCTTC
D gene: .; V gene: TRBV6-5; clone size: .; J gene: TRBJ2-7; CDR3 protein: CASKGGRSFGEQYF; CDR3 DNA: TGTGCCAGCAAGGGTGGCCGTTCTTTTGGGGAGCAGTACTTC
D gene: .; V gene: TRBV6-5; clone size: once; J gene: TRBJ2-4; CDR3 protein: CASSPEAGAKNIQYF; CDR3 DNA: TGTGCCAGCAGCCCAGAAGCGGGAGCCAAAAACATTCAGTACTTC
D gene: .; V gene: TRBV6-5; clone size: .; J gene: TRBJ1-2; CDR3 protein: CASSYSERENGYTF; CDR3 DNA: TGTGCCAGCAGTTACTCGGAAAGGGAAAACGGCTACACCTTC
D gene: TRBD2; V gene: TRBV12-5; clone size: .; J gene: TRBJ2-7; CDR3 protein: CASGSWREVHEQYF; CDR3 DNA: TGTGCTAGTGGCTCCTGGCGGGAGGTCCACGAGCAGTACTTC
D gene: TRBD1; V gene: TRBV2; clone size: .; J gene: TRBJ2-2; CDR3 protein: CASREGGKGGELFF; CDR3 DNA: TGTGCCAGTCGGGAAGGGGGCAAAGGCGGGGAGCTGTTTTTT
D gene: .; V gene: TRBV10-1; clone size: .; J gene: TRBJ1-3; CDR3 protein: CASSESGRAGNTIYF; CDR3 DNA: TGCGCCAGCAGTGAGTCTGGAAGGGCTGGAAACACCATATATTTT
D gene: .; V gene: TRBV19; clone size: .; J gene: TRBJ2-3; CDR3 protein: CASSIAHVDTQYF; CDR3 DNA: TGTGCCAGTAGTATAGCCCACGTGGATACGCAGTATTTT
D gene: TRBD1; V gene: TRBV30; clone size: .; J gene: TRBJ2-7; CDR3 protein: CAWSVGTGATYEQYF; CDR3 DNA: TGTGCCTGGAGTGTCGGGACAGGGGCCACCTACGAGCAGTACTTC
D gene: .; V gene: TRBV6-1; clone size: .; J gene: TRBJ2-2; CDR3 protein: CASSARRGVNTGELFF; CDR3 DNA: TGTGCCAGCAGTGCCCGTCGGGGAGTTAACACCGGGGAGCTGTTTTTT
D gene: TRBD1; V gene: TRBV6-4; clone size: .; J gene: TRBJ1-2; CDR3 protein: CASSSGQGDYGYTF; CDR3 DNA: TGTGCCAGCAGTTCGGGACAGGGGGACTATGGCTACACCTTC
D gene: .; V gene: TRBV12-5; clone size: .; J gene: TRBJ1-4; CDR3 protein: CASGLGGFGEKLFF; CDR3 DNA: TGTGCTAGTGGTTTGGGGGGCTTCGGAGAAAAACTGTTTTTT
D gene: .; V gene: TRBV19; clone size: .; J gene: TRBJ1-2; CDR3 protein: CASSIIISGTDGYTF; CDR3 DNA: TGTGCCAGTAGTATTATCATCTCCGGGACCGACGGCTACACCTTC
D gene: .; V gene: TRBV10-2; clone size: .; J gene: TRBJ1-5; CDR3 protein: CASSEGRNQPQHF; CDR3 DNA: TGCGCCAGCAGTGAGGGAAGGAATCAGCCCCAGCATTTT
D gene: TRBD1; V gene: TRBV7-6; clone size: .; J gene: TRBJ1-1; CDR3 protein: CASSGQGTGIPNTEAFF; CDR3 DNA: TGTGCCAGCAGCGGCCAAGGGACAGGGATACCGAACACTGAAGCTTTCTTT
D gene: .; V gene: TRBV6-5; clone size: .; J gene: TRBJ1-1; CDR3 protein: CASSYRYPLGTEAFF; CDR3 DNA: TGTGCCAGCAGTTACCGGTACCCGCTGGGGACTGAAGCTTTCTTT